These 32 T cell receptor beta chains share one sample of origin, sequenced in a study of blood T cell repertoires in COVID-19. Some clones are missing from TCRdb's copy, which holds only in-frame ones; the method was immunoSEQ multiplex PCR. The sample includes fewer than 300,000 clones, around 86% of them seen just once. What was sequenced was peripheral blood. Source of these receptors: a man in his forties or fifties with COVID-19, enrolled during active disease.

The chain employs TRBV10-3 and TRBJ2-6; D might be TRBD2 (6 bases). Germline V CDR1 and CDR2: ENHRY, SYGVKD. V lost 3 bases and J 17 bases, leaving 14 bases between the germline ends. The CDR3 totals 12 residues. DNA of the CDR3: TGTGCCATCAGTGAACGGGGCCCGGGGGTGACTTTC. Translation gives CAISERGPGVTF.

This rearrangement joins TRBV10-2 to TRBJ2-7, with D perhaps TRBD2 (6 bases). The CDR3 has 14 residues. The ends were cut back, 3 bases at V and 0 bases at J, with 9 bases in the middle. The germline V gene has CDR1 WSHSY and CDR2 SAAADI. As DNA, the CDR3 is TGCGCCAGCAGTGATGCGGGACTCTCCTACGAGCAGTACTTC. The encoded protein is CASSDAGLSYEQYF.

The chain carries TRBV24-1 and TRBJ1-4; D remains ambiguous. This CDR3 spans 14 amino acids. Germline CDR1 is KGHDR and CDR2 is SFDVKD. Deletions cut 9 bases from V and 5 bases from J, with 15 bases between. As DNA, the CDR3 is TGTGCCACCCCAAACTGGGCCATAAATGAAAAACTGTTTTTT. This sequence encodes CATPNWAINEKLFF.

V and J are TRBV11-2 and TRBJ2-2; weak D call: TRBD2 (5 bases). The CDR3 spans 16 residues. Deletions cut 0 bases from V and 7 bases from J, with 15 bases between. Germline V gene data show CDR1 as SGHAT and CDR2 as FQNNGV. CDR3 sequence (DNA): TGTGCCAGCAGCTTAGATCTTCCGGGGTTGGGCGGGGAGCTGTTTTTT. It specifies CASSLDLPGLGGELFF.

Only a few counts were recorded for this clone. This sample includes further DNA sequences coding for the same CDR3. The J gene is TRBJ2-1, the V gene TRBV7-9; 7 nucleotides line up with TRBD1. The CDR3 loop spans 16 amino acids. Germline V lookup: CDR1 SEHNR, CDR2 FQNEAQ (reference sequence). The junction had 7 bases not matched to a gene; V was cut back by 1 base and J by 4 bases. The CDR3 DNA reads as TGTGCCAGCAGCTTAGTAGCAGGGGGTGCATACAATGAGCAGTTCTTC. It specifies CASSLVAGGAYNEQFF.

This chain connects TRBV2 to TRBJ2-1; D might be TRBD2 (6 bases). The CDR3 sequence is 14 residues long. Germline values: CDR1 SNHLY, CDR2 FYNNEI. Trimming stripped 10 bases from V and 0 bases from J, with 13 bases between. Here the CDR3 reads CATLPGDSYNEQFF. DNA for the CDR3: TGTGCCACCCTCCCGGGGGACTCCTACAATGAGCAGTTCTTC.

V and J are TRBV3-1 (or the pseudogene TRBV3-2) and TRBJ2-2; 9 positions agree with TRBD1. J was trimmed by 5 bases and V by 4 bases; bases with no gene match: 17. There are 19 residues in the CDR3. CDR1 LGHDT and CDR2 YNNKEL come from the germline V gene (reference sequence). The CDR3 DNA follows: TGTGCCAGCAGCCGGTACCGGGACAGGGACCTCCGCGCGACCGGGGAGCTGTTTTTT. Protein: CASSRYRDRDLRATGELFF.

The rearrangement joins TRBV4-3 to TRBJ2-1, with D perhaps matching TRBD2 (6 bases). Germline CDR1 LGHNA, CDR2 YSLEER. The CDR3 runs 16 residues. With 0 bases removed from V and 2 bases from J, the gap between germline ends came to 11 bases. DNA for the CDR3: TGCGCCAGCAGCCAAGATGGGGGGTACCCCTACAATGAGCAGTTCTTC. It codes for CASSQDGGYPYNEQFF.

This chain joins TRBV19 and TRBJ2-7; weak D call: TRBD1 (5 bases). Trimming removed 1 base from V and 2 bases from J, with 12 bases in between. Germline V CDR1 and CDR2: LNHDA, SQIVND (reference sequence). The CDR3 has 15 amino acids. The CDR3: CASSIVTVPTYEQYF. The CDR3 nucleotides read TGTGCCAGTAGTATAGTGACAGTACCTACCTACGAGCAGTACTTC.

The chain links TRBV4-1 to TRBJ2-3; 11 bases match TRBD2. Germline V gene data show CDR1 as MGHRA and CDR2 as YSYEKL. Trimming removed 4 bases from V and 3 bases from J; junction bases left unmatched: 9. This CDR3 comprises 17 residues. CDR3 in DNA: TGCGCCAGCAGCCTAACACCGACTAGCGGGGATACAGATACGCAGTATTTT. It yields the protein CASSLTPTSGDTDTQYF.

The chain links TRBV7-2 to TRBJ2-1, with D possibly matching TRBD2 (6 bases). Germline loops: CDR1 SGHTA, CDR2 FQGNSA. This CDR3 is built from 17 residues. Deletions cut 5 bases from V and 1 base from J, with 18 bases between. For the CDR3, the DNA is TGTGCCAGCAGCGCCCGTACCGCGGGGTCTTCCTACAATGAGCAGTTCTTC. Translating it yields CASSARTAGSSYNEQFF.

A single count supports this clone. CDR3 amino acids: CASSVGDIGFAGSETSPLHF. The CDR3 region has the DNA TGTGCCAGCAGTGTAGGGGATATCGGGTTTGCAGGGTCCGAAACTTCACCCCTCCACTTT. The V and J genes are TRBV6-1 and TRBJ1-6, with D possibly TRBD1 on 5 matching bases. Trimming pared 4 bases from V and 9 bases from J, leaving 31 bases between. Germline CDR1 and CDR2: MNHNS and SASEGT. The CDR3 runs to 20 residues.

The J gene is TRBJ2-7, the V gene TRBV28; no clear D gene. Germline V gives CDR1 MDHEN, CDR2 SYDVKM. The germline V and J ends were trimmed by 3 bases and 6 bases, with 9 bases remaining between them. The CDR3 totals 12 residues. CDR3 sequence: CASSLATGEQYF. DNA of the CDR3: TGTGCCAGCAGTTTGGCAACGGGCGAGCAGTACTTC.

This clone was picked up a small number of times. V usage is TRBV7-9 and J usage is TRBJ1-3; D possibly corresponds to TRBD1 (6 bases). With 5 bases removed from V and 1 base from J, the gap between germline ends came to 21 bases. Germline V gene data show CDR1 as SEHNR and CDR2 as FQNEAQ (reference sequence). This CDR3 contains 18 residues. CDR3 sequence (DNA): TGTGCCAGCAGCCAGCCCAGGACGGGAGGGGGTTCTGGAAACACCATATATTTT. This sequence encodes CASSQPRTGGGSGNTIYF.

DNA of the CDR3: TGTGCCAGTAGTATGCGAGCGGGAGGAAGACAATACGAGCAGTACTTC. Encoded protein: CASSMRAGGRQYEQYF. The V gene is TRBV19, the J gene TRBJ2-7, with 9 bases aligning to TRBD2. The trim removed 3 bases at V and 4 bases at J, leaving 10 bases unmatched. This CDR3 region has 16 residues. CDR1 is LNHDA and CDR2 is SQIVND in the germline V gene (reference sequence).

This clone was counted a single time. The chain combines TRBV3-1 (or the pseudogene TRBV3-2) with TRBJ1-4, with D perhaps matching TRBD1 (6 bases). Trimming stripped 2 bases from V and 7 bases from J, with 14 bases between. This CDR3 spans 15 amino acids. The germline V gene encodes CDR1 LGHDT and CDR2 YNNKEL (reference sequence). This chain's CDR3 is CASSQTGGGGEKLFF. CDR3 nucleotides: TGTGCCAGCAGCCAAACTGGTGGGGGCGGTGAAAAACTGTTTTTT.

The chain is built from TRBV6-5 and TRBJ1-2; D may be TRBD1 (5 bases). CDR1 is MNHEY and CDR2 is SVGAGI in the germline V gene. The CDR3 length is 14 residues. V dropped 3 bases and J dropped 3 bases, with 11 bases sitting between them. CDR3 amino acids: CASSYYRGDYGYTF. Here the CDR3 DNA reads TGTGCCAGCAGTTATTATCGGGGGGACTATGGCTACACCTTC.

This chain connects TRBV10-2 to TRBJ2-3; 9 bases align to TRBD2. The CDR3 runs 16 residues. Germline trimming cut 3 bases from V and 0 bases from J; bases unmatched to any gene: 4. The germline V gene has CDR1 WSHSY and CDR2 SAAADI. CDR3 protein: CASSDASGESTDTQYF. The CDR3 region has the DNA TGCGCCAGCAGTGATGCTAGCGGGGAAAGCACAGATACGCAGTATTTT.

V usage is TRBV23-1 and J usage is TRBJ1-2, with TRBD1 identical over 11 bases. TRBV23-1 is assigned to the ORF class and has an uncertain function. V was clipped by 2 bases and J by 5 bases; unmatched bases: 10. The CDR3 has 17 residues. Written as DNA, the CDR3 is TGCGCCAGCAGTCAAGGAGAACGGGACAGGGGGATGTATGGCTACACCTTC. This encodes CASSQGERDRGMYGYTF.

In this sample, this clone turned up a few times. The chain is built from TRBV29-1 and TRBJ1-2; 8 nucleotides line up with TRBD1. This CDR3 has 12 amino acids. Germline loops: CDR1 SQVTM, CDR2 ANQGSEA. J was trimmed by 7 bases and V by 7 bases; bases with no gene match: 8. The CDR3 loop reads CSAPTGVIGYTF. CDR3 nucleotide sequence: TGCAGCGCCCCGACAGGGGTTATTGGCTACACCTTC.

This chain connects TRBV11-2 to TRBJ1-1; TRBD1 matches 7 bases. V lost 0 bases to trimming and J lost 0 bases; unmatched junction nucleotides: 4. Germline loops: CDR1 SGHAT, CDR2 FQNNGV. The CDR3 extends over 16 amino acids. In nucleotides, the CDR3 is TGTGCCAGCAGCTTAGAAGGGGGCGCCTTGAACACTGAAGCTTTCTTT. It specifies CASSLEGGALNTEAFF.

The V gene is TRBV12-5, the J gene TRBJ1-2; 8 bases agree with TRBD1. CDR3 size: 14 residues. CDR1 and CDR2 (germline): LGHNT, FRNRAP. V lost 6 bases and J lost 5; bases outside the gene matches: 8. Here the CDR3 reads CASGPGGTSYGYTF. DNA for the CDR3: TGTGCTAGTGGCCCAGGGGGCACCAGTTATGGCTACACCTTC.

This chain links TRBV3-1 (or the pseudogene TRBV3-2) with TRBJ2-7; D is unresolved. Trimming removed 4 bases at V and 4 bases at J, with 8 bases between. Germline CDR1 LGHDT, CDR2 YNNKEL (reference sequence). This CDR3 spans 12 amino acids. The CDR3, as DNA: TGTGCCAGCAGCCTGGAAGCGTACGAGCAGTACTTC. It specifies CASSLEAYEQYF.

The chain links TRBV28 to TRBJ2-5; no reliable D call. Germline loops: CDR1 MDHEN, CDR2 SYDVKM. This CDR3 comprises 10 residues. Trimming took 10 bases from V and 6 from J, leaving 9 bases between them. CDR3: CATGAQTQYF. The CDR3 nucleotides read TGTGCCACCGGAGCCCAGACCCAGTACTTC.

V and J are TRBV30 and TRBJ1-3; 8 nucleotides align to TRBD1. CDR1 is GTSNPN, CDR2 SVGIG, per germline (reference sequence). Trimming cost V 4 bases and J 4 bases; bases outside gene matches: 3. This CDR3 contains 13 residues. As DNA, the CDR3 is TGTGCCTGGAAACGGACAGGGGGAAACACCATATATTTT. Protein sequence: CAWKRTGGNTIYF.

The V call is TRBV5-6, the J call TRBJ2-2; the D gene is possibly TRBD1 (5 bases). Looked up from germline, CDR1 is SGHDT and CDR2 is YYEEEE. The CDR3 spans 17 residues. Trimming took off 6 bases at V and 0 bases at J, with 18 bases between the two ends. The CDR3 region has the DNA TGTGCCAGCAACACCAGGGCAGGGTTAACGAACACCGGGGAGCTGTTTTTT. This sequence encodes CASNTRAGLTNTGELFF. Full variable domain (missing parts from reference TRBV5-6 and TRBJ2-2): DAGVTQSPTHLIKTRGQQVTLRCSPKSGHDTVSWYQQALGQGPQFIFQYYEEEERQRGNFPDRFSGHQFPNYSSELNVNALLLGDSALYLCASNTRAGLTNTGELFFGEGSRLTVL.

This clone has just a few counts. The chain links TRBV11-2 to TRBJ2-1; D might be TRBD2 (6 bases). The CDR3 is 16 amino acids. V shed 1 base and J shed 2 bases, with 12 bases lying between them. Germline V gene data show CDR1 as SGHAT and CDR2 as FQNNGV. DNA for the CDR3: TGTGCCAGCAGCTTAGGGGGCGGGGTTACCTACAATGAGCAGTTCTTC. It encodes CASSLGGGVTYNEQFF. The variable domain in full, with the rest retrieved from reference TRBV11-2 and TRBJ2-1, is EAGVAQSPRYKIIEKRQSVAFWCNPISGHATLYWYQQILGQGPKLLIQFQNNGVVDDSQLPKDRFSAERLKGVDSTLKIQPAKLEDSAVYLCASSLGGGVTYNEQFFGPGTRLTVL.

V gene TRBV10-3 combines with J gene TRBJ2-1, with TRBD1 identical over 9 bases. Looked up from germline, CDR1 is ENHRY and CDR2 is SYGVKD. This CDR3 has 14 residues. V shed 5 bases, J shed 3 bases, and the junction held 2 bases outside the gene matches. This CDR3 reads CAISTDRGYNEQFF. CDR3 nucleotides: TGTGCCATCAGTACGGACAGGGGCTACAATGAGCAGTTCTTC.

The chain is built from TRBV2 and TRBJ1-1; TRBD1 matches 10 bases. Trimming cost V 5 bases and J 4 bases; bases outside gene matches: 7. Germline CDR1 reads SNHLY; CDR2 reads FYNNEI. The CDR3 sequence is 15 residues long. In DNA, the CDR3 is TGTGCCAGCAGTAGGGACAGGGGACCGGCCACTGAAGCTTTCTTT. It codes for CASSRDRGPATEAFF. The full variable domain, completed using reference TRBV2 and TRBJ1-1, is EPEVTQTPSHQVTQMGQEVILRCVPISNHLYFYWYRQILGQKVEFLVSFYNNEISEKSEIFDDQFSVERPDGSNFTLKIRSTKLEDSAMYFCASSRDRGPATEAFFGQGTRLTVV.

In its sample, this clone was seen a few times. This chain uses TRBV7-9 with TRBJ1-2, with 10 bases lining up with TRBD1. CDR1 SEHNR and CDR2 FQNEAQ come from the germline V gene (reference sequence). The CDR3 runs to 15 residues. V lost 4 bases, J lost 4 bases, and 6 bases stayed unmatched. CDR3 region: CASSSSGTGAYGYTF. CDR3 DNA: TGTGCCAGCAGCTCATCCGGGACAGGGGCCTATGGCTACACCTTC.

The chain has TRBV2 and TRBJ2-3; no definite D call. Germline lookup yields CDR1 SNHLY and CDR2 FYNNEI. This CDR3 is 15 amino acids long. V lost 0 bases, J lost 5 bases, and 12 bases lay in between. The CDR3 loop is CASSEAISLGDTQYF. The CDR3, as DNA: TGTGCCAGCAGTGAAGCTATTAGCCTGGGAGATACGCAGTATTTT.

CDR3 in amino acids: CASNKMTSGNLLQYYNEQFF. CDR3 sequence (DNA): TGTGCCAGCAATAAAATGACTAGCGGGAACTTACTCCAATACTACAATGAGCAGTTCTTC. The chain is built from TRBV5-5 and TRBJ2-1; 11 bases fit TRBD2. The germline CDR1 and CDR2 sequences are SGHKS and YYEKEE (reference sequence). This CDR3 contains 20 residues. J lost 3 bases, V lost 6 bases, and 20 bases had no gene match.